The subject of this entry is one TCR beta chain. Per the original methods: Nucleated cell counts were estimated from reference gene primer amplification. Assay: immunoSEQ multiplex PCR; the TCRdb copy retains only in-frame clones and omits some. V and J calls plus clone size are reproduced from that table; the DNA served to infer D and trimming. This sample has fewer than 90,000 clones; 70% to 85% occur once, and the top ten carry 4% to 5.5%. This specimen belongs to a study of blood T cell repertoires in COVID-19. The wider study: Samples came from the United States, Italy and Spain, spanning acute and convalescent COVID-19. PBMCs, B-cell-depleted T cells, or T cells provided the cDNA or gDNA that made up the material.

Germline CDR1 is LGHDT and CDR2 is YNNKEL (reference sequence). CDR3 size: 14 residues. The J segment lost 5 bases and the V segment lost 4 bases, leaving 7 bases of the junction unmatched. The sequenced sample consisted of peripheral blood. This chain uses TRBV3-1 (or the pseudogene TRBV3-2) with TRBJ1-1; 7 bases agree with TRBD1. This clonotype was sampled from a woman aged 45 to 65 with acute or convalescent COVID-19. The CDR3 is CASSPDRVGTEAFF. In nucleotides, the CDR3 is TGTGCCAGCAGCCCCGACAGGGTCGGAACTGAAGCTTTCTTT.